The 3 T cell receptor beta chains listed next were all sequenced from one sample in a study of blood T cell repertoires in COVID-19. Method: immunoSEQ multiplex PCR; TCRdb's copy keeps in-frame clones and lacks some. The sample holds approximately 100,000 clones, less than 85% seen once. Input material: peripheral blood. These receptors were taken from a man in his sixties or seventies with active or convalescent COVID-19.

This chain joins TRBV7-2 and TRBJ2-7, with D tentatively TRBD2 (6 bases). V was trimmed by 6 bases and J by 3 bases, leaving 18 bases between them. This CDR3 has 15 amino acids. Germline V CDR1 and CDR2: SGHTA, FQGNSA. Here the CDR3 reads CASSQTWDSVYEQYF. The CDR3 nucleotides read TGTGCCAGCAGTCAAACCTGGGACTCTGTCTACGAGCAGTACTTC.

This chain uses TRBV18 with TRBJ1-1, with 9 nucleotides matching TRBD1. With 3 bases clipped from V and 3 bases from J, the junction kept 5 bases outside the gene matches. The CDR3 runs to 15 residues. Germline V gene lookup returns CDR1 KGHSH and CDR2 LQKENI. The CDR3 protein is CASSPRDREDTEAFF. As DNA, the CDR3 is TGTGCCAGCTCACCGAGGGACAGGGAGGACACTGAAGCTTTCTTT.

The chain links TRBV28 to TRBJ1-2; tentatively, D is TRBD1 (5 bases). The V and J ends lost 4 bases and 9 bases respectively, with 18 bases between them. The germline V gene encodes CDR1 MDHEN and CDR2 SYDVKM. This CDR3 has 14 residues. The CDR3 sequence: CASSSQGGVVRYTF. The CDR3 coding sequence is TGTGCCAGCAGTTCCCAGGGAGGAGTGGTTCGCTACACCTTC.